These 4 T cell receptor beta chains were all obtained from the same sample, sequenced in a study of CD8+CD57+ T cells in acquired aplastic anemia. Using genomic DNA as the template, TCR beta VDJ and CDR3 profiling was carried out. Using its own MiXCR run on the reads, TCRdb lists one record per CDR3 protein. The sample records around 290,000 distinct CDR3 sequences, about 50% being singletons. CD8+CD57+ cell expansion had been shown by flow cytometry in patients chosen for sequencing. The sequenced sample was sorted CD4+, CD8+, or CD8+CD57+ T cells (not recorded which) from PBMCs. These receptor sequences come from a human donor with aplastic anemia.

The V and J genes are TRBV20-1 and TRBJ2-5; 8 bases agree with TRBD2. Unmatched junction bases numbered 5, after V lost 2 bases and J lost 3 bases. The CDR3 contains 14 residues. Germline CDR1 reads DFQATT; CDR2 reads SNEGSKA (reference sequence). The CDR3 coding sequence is TGCAGTGCTAGATCACTAGCGGTTAAAGAGACCCAGTACTTC. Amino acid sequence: CSARSLAVKETQYF.

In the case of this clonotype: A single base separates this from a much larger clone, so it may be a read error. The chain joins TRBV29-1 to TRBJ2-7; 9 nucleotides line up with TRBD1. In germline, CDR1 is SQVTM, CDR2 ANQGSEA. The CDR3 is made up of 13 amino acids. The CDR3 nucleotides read TGCAGCGTTGGGGACAGGGTATTTGGCGAGCGGTACTTC. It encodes CSVGDRVFGERYF.

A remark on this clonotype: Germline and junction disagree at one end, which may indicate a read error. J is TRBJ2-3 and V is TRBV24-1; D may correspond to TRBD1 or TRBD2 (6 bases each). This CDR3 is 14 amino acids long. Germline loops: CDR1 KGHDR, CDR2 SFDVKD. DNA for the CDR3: TGTGCCACCAGTGGCGGGACACTGGTAGATGCGCAGTATTTT. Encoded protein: CATSGGTLVDAQYF.

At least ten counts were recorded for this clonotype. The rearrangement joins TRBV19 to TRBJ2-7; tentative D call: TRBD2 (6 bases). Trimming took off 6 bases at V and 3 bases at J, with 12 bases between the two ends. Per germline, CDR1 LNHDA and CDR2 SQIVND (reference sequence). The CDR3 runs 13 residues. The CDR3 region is CASSRDWIYEQYF. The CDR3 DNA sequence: TGTGCCAGTAGCCGGGACTGGATCTACGAGCAGTACTTC.